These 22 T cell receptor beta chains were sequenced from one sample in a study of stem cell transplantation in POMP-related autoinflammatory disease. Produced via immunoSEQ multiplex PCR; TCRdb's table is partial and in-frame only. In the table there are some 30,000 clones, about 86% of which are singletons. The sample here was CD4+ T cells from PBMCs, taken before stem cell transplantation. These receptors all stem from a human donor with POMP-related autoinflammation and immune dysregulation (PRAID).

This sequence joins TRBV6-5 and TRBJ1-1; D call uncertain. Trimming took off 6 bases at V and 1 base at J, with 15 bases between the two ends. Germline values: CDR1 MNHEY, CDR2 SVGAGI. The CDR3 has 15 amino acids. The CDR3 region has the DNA TGTGCCAGCAGATGGGGTGTCGAATCGAACACTGAAGCTTTCTTT. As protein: CASRWGVESNTEAFF.

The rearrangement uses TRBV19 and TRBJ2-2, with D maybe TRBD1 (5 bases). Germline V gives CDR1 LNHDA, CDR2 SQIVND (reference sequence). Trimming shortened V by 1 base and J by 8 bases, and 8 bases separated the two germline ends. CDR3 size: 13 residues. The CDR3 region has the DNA TGTGCCAGTAGTATAGGCAGGGCGGGGGAGCTGTTTTTT. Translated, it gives CASSIGRAGELFF.

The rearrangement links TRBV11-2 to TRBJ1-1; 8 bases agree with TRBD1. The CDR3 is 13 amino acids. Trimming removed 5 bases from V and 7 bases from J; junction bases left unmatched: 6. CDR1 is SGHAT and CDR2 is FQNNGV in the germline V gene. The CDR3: CASSLNRGFEAFF. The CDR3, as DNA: TGTGCCAGCAGCCTAAACAGGGGGTTTGAAGCTTTCTTT.

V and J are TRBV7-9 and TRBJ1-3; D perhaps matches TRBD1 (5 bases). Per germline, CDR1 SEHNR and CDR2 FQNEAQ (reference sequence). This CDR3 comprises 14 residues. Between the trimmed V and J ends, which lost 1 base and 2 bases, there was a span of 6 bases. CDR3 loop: CASSLGRAGNTIYF. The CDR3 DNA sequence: TGTGCCAGCAGCTTAGGCAGGGCTGGAAACACCATATATTTT.

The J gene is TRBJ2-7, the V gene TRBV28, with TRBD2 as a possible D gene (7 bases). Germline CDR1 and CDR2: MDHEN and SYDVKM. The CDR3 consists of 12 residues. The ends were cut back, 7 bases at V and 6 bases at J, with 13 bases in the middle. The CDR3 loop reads CASTVGGAEQYF. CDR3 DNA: TGTGCCAGCACCGTAGGGGGGGCCGAGCAGTACTTC.

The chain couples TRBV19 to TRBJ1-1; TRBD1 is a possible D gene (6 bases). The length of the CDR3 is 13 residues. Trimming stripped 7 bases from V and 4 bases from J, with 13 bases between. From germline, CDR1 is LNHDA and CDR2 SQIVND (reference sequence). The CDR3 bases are TGTGCCAGTAAGTCGAGGGGGGGCACTGAAGCTTTCTTT. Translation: CASKSRGGTEAFF.

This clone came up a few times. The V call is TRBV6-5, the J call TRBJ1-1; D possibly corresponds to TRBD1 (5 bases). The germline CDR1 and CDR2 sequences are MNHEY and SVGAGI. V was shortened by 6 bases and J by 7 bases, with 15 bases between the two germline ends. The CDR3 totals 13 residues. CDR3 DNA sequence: TGTGCCAGCAGGGCTCAGGGATTTGGTGAAGCTTTCTTT. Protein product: CASRAQGFGEAFF.

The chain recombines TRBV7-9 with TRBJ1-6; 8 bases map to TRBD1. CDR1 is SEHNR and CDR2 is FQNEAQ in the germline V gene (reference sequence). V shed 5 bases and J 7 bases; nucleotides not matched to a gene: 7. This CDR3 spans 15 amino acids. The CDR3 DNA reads TGTGCCAGCAGCAAATGGACAGGGATGAATTCACCCCTCCACTTT. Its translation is CASSKWTGMNSPLHF.

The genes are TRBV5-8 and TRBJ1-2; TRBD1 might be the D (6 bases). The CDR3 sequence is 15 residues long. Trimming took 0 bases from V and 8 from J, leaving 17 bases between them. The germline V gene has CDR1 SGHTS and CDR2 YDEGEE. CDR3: CASSLEGPQGKGYTF. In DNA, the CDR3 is TGTGCCAGCAGCTTGGAGGGGCCTCAGGGGAAAGGCTACACCTTC.

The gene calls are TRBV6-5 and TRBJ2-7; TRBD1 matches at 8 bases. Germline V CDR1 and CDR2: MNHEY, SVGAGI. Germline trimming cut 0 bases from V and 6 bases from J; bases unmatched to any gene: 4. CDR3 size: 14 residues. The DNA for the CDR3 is TGTGCCAGCAGTTACTCGAGTCAGGGGGCCGAGCAGTACTTC. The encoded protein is CASSYSSQGAEQYF.

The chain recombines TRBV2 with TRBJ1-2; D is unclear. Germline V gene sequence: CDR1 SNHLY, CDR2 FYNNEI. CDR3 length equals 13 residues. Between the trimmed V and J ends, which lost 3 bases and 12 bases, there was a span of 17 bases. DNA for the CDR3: TGTGCCAGCAGTGATGATTCAGGAAGCGGCCACACCTTC. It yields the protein CASSDDSGSGHTF. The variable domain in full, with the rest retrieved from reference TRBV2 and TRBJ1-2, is EPEVTQTPSHQVTQMGQEVILRCVPISNHLYFYWYRQILGQKVEFLVSFYNNEISEKSEIFDDQFSVERPDGSNFTLKIRSTKLEDSAMYFCASSDDSGSGHTFGSGTRLTVV.

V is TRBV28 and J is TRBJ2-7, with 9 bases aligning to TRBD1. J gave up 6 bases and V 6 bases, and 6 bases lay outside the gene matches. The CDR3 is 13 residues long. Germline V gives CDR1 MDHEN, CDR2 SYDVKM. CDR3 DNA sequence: TGTGCCAGCAGGGAACAGACAGGGGGCGAGCAGTACTTC. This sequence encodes CASREQTGGEQYF.

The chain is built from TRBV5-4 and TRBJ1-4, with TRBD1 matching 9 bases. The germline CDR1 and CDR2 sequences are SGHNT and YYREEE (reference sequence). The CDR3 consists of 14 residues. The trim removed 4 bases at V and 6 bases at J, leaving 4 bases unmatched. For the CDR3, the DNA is TGTGCCAGCAGCACCCGGACAGGGGATGAAAAACTGTTTTTT. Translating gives CASSTRTGDEKLFF. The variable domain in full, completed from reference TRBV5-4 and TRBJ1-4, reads ETGVTQSPTHLIKTRGQQVTLRCSSQSGHNTVSWYQQALGQGPQFIFQYYREEENGRGNFPPRFSGLQFPNYSSELNVNALELDDSALYLCASSTRTGDEKLFFGSGTQLSVL.

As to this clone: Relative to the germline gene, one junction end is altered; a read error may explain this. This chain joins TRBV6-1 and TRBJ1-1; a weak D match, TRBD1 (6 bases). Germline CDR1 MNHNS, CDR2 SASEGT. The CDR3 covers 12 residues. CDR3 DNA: TGTGCCAGCAGTGAATTAAAGGGGGAGTGGATCTTT. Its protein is CASSELKGEWIF.

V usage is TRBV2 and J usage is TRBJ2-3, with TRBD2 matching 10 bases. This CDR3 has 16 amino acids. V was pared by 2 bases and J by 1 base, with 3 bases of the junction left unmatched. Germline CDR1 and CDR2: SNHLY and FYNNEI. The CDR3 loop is CASSEKAGGRTDTQYF. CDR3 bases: TGTGCCAGCAGTGAAAAAGCGGGAGGGCGCACAGATACGCAGTATTTT.

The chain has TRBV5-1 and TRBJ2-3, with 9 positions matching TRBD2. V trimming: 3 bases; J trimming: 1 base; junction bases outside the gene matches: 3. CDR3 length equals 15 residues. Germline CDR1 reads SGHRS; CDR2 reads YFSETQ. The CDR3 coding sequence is TGCGCCAGCAGCTCCCGACTAGCGGGCACAGATACGCAGTATTTT. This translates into CASSSRLAGTDTQYF. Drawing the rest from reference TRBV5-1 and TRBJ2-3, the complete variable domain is KAGVTQTPRYLIKTRGQQVTLSCSPISGHRSVSWYQQTPGQGLQFLFEYFSETQRNKGNFPGRFSGRQFSNSRSEMNVSTLELGDSALYLCASSSRLAGTDTQYFGPGTRLTVL.

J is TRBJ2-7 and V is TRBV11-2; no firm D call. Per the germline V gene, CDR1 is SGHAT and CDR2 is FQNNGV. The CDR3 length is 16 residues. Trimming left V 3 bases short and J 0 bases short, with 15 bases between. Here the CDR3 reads CASSFLRTSFSYEQYF. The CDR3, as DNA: TGTGCCAGCAGCTTCCTCAGGACGTCCTTCTCCTACGAGCAGTACTTC.

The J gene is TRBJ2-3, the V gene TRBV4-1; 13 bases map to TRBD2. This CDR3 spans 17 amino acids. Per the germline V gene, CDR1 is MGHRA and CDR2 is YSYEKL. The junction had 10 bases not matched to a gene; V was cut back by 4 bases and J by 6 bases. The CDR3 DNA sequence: TGCGCCAGCAGCCGGGTAGGACTAGCGGGAGCCTCCGATACGCAGTATTTT. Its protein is CASSRVGLAGASDTQYF.

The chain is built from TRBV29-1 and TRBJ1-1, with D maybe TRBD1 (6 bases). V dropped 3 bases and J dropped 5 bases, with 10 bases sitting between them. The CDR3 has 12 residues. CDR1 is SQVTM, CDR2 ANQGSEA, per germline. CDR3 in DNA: TGCAGCGTTGAGGGCAGGGGTACTGAAGCTTTCTTT. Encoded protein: CSVEGRGTEAFF.

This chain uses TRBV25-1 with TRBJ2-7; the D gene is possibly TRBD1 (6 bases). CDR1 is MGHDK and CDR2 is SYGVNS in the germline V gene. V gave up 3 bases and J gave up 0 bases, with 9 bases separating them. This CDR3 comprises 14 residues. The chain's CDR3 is CASSDHRASYEQYF. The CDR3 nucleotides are TGTGCCAGCAGTGACCACAGGGCCTCCTACGAGCAGTACTTC.

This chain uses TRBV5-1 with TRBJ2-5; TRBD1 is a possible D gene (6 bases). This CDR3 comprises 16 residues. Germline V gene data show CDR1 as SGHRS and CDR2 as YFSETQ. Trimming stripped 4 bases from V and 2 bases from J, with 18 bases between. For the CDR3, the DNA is TGCGCCAGCAGCCCCATGGGCAGGGGCAAACAAGAGACCCAGTACTTC. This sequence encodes CASSPMGRGKQETQYF.

CDR3 loop: CASSLELAAYGNEQFF. CDR3 nucleotides: TGTGCCAGCAGCTTGGAACTAGCGGCCTACGGAAATGAGCAGTTCTTC. This chain joins TRBV5-5 and TRBJ2-1; 8 nucleotides match TRBD2. CDR1 is SGHKS, CDR2 YYEKEE, per germline (reference sequence). The CDR3 length is 16 residues. V shed 0 bases, J shed 7 bases, and the junction held 9 bases outside the gene matches.